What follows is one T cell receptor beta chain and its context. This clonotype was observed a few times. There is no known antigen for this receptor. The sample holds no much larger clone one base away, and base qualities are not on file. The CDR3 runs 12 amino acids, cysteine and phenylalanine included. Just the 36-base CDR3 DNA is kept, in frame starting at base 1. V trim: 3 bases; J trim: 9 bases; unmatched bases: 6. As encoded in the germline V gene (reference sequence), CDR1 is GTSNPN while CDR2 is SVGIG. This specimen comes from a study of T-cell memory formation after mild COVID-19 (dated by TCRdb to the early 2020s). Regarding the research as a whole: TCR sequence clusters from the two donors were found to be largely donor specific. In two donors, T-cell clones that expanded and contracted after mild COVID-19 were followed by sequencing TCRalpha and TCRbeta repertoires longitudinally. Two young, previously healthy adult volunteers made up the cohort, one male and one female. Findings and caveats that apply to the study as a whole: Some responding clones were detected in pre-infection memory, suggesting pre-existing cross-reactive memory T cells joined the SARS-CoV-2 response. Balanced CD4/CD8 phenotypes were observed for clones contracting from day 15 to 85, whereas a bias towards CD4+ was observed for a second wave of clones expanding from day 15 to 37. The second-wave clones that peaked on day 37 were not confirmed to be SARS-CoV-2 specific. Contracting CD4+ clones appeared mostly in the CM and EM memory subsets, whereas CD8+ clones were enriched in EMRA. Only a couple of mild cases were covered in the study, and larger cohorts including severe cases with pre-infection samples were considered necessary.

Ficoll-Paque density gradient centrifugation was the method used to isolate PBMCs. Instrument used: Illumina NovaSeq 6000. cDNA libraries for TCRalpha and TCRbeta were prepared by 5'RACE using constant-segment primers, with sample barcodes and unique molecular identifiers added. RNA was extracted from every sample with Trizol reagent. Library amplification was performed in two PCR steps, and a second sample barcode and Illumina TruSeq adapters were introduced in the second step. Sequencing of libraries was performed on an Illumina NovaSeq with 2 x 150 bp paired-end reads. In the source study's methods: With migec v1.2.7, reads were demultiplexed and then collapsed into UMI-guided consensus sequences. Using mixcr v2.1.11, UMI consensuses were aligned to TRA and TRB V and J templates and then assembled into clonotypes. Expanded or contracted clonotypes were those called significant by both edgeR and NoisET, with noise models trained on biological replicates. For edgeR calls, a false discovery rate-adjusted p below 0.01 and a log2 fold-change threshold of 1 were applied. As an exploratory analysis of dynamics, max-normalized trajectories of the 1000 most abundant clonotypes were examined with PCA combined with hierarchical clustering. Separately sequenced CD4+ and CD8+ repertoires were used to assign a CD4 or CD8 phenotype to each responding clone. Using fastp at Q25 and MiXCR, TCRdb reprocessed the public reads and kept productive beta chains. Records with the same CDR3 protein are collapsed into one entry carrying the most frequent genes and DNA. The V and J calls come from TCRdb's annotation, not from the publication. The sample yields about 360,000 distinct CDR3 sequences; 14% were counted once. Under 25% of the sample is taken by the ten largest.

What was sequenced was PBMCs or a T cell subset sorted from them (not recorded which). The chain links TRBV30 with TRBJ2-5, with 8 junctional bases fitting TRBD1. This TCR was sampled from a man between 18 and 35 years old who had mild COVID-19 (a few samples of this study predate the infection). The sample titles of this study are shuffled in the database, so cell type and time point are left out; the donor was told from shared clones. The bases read TGTGCCTGGAGGGGGACAGGAGGGGCCCAGTACTTC. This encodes CAWRGTGGAQYF.